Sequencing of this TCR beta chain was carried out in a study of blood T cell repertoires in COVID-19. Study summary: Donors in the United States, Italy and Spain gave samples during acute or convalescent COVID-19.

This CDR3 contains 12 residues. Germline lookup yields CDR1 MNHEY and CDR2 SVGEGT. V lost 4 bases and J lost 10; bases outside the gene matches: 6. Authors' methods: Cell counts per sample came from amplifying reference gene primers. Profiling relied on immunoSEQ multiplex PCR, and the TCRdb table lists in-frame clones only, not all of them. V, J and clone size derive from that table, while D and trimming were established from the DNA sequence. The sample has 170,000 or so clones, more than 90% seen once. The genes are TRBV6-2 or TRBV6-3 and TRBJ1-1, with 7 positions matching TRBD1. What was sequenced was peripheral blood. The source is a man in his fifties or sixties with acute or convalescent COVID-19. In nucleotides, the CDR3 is TGTGCCAGCAGTTCGTACAGGGGAGGAGCTTTCTTT. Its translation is CASSSYRGGAFF.